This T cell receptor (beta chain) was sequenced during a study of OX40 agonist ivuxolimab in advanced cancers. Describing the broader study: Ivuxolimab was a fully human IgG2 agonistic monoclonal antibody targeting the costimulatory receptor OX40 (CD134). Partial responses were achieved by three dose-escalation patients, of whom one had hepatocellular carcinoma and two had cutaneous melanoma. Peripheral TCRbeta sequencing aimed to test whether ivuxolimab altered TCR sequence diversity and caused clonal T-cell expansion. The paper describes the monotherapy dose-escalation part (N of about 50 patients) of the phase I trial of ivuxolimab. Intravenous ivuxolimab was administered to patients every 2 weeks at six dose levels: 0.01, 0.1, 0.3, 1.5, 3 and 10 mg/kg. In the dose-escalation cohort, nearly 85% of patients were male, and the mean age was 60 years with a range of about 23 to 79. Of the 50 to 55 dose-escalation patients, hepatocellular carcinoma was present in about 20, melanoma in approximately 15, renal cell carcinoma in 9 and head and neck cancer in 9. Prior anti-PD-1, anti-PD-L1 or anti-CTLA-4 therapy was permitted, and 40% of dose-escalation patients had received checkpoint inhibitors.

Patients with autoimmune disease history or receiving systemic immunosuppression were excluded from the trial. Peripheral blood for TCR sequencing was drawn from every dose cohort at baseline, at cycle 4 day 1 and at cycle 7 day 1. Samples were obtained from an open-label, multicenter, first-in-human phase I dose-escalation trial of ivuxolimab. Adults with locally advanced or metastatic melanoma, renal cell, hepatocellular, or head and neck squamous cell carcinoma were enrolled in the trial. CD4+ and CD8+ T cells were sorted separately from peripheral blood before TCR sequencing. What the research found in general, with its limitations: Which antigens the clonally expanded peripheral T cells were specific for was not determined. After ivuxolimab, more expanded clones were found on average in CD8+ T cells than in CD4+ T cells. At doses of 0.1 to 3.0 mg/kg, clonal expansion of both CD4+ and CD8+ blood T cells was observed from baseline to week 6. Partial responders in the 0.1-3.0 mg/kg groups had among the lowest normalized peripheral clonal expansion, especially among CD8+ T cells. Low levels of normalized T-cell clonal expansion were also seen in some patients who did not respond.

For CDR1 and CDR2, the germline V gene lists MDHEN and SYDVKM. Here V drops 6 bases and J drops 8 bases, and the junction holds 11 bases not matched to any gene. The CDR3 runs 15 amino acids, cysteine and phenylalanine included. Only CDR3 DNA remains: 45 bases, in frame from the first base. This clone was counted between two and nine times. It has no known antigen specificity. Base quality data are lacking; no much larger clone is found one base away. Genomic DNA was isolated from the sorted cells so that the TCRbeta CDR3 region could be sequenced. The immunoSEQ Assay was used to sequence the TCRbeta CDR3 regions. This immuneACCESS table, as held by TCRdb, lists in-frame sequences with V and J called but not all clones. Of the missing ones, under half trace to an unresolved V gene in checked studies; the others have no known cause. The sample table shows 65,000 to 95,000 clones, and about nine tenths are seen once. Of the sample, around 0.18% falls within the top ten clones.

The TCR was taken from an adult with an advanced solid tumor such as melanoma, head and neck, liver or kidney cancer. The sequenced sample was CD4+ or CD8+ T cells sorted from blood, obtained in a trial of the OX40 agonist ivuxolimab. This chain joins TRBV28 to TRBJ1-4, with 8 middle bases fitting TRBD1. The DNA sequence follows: TGTGCCAGCAGAGACAGGGGCGCTCTTTTAGAAAAACTGTTTTTT. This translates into CASRDRGALLEKLFF. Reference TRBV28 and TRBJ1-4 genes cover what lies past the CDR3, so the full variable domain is DVKVTQSSRYLVKRTGEKVFLECVQDMDHENMFWYRQDPGLGLRLIYFSYDVKMKEKGDIPEGYSVSREKKERFSLILESASTNQTSMYLCASRDRGALLEKLFFGSGTQLSVL.